The 15 T cell receptor beta chains below were found in one sample sequenced in a study of tumor and adjacent non-tumor tissue in lung cancer. This sample's RNA came from whole unsorted tissue. TCRbeta libraries were built with three rounds of nested PCR, modified from ARM-PCR. TCRdb itself ran the multiplex PCR reads through MiXCR, one entry per CDR3 protein. Found here are over 130,000 distinct CDR3 sequences, 60% to 70% of them singletons; the top ten hold approximately 18%. The material sequenced was lung tumor tissue. Source of these receptors: a man in his sixties with small cell lung cancer.

Regarding this clonotype: The conserved final phenylalanine or tryptophan is absent from the CDR3, which likely points to a read error. It is unclear where the CDR3 begins or ends on the DNA, so no DNA is shown, and the CDR3 is as TCRdb lists it. The chain has TRBV6-5 and TRBJ2-5; TRBD1 was called by the table and not checked on the DNA. The length of the CDR3 is 14 amino acids, counting both ends. Germline CDR1 and CDR2: MNHEY and SVGAGI. This CDR3 reads CASSLQVFGETRYL.

As for this clonotype: A clone one base away is much larger, so this may be a read error. The rearrangement uses TRBV12-3 or TRBV12-4 and TRBJ1-6, with TRBD1 as a possible D gene (5 bases). The CDR3 covers 15 residues. CDR3 loop: CASSLAQGRGSPPHF. The DNA for the CDR3 is TGTGCCAGCAGTTTAGCTCAGGGTAGAGGTTCACCCCCCCACTTT.

The chain joins TRBV11-1 to TRBJ2-6; 9 bases are a match to TRBD1. CDR1 is SGHAT and CDR2 is FQDESV in the germline V gene (reference sequence). This CDR3 comprises 18 residues. After removal of 6 bases from V and 6 bases from J, the junction contained 15 bases not matched to a gene. The CDR3 loop reads CASSLTGQGFSVANVLTF. CDR3 in DNA: TGTGCCAGCAGTCTCACGGGACAGGGATTTTCCGTGGCCAACGTCCTGACTTTC.

A word on this clonotype: Likely a read error: the CDR3 ends without its conserved phenylalanine or tryptophan. Because the CDR3's place on the DNA is in doubt, the DNA is left out and the CDR3 is given as listed by TCRdb. The gene calls are TRBV11-2 and TRBJ1-1. The germline V gene encodes CDR1 SGHAT and CDR2 FQNNGV. 11 amino acids form the CDR3, both terminal residues included. This CDR3 reads CASSLNTEVLL.

This clonotype has a single count. Compared with germline, one end of the junction differs, possibly owing to a read error. This chain connects TRBV20-1 to TRBJ1-1; D is uncertain. The CDR3 length is 12 residues. Germline values: CDR1 DFQATT, CDR2 SNEGSKA (reference sequence). CDR3 protein: CSAGPVNAEAFF. As DNA, the CDR3 is TGCAGTGCTGGGCCTGTGAACGCTGAAGCTTTCTTT.

As regards this clonotype: At one of its ends the junction is not consistent with the germline gene, which may arise from a read error. This chain links TRBV20-1 with TRBJ2-1, with 8 nucleotides matching TRBD2. CDR1 is DFQATT and CDR2 is SNEGSKA in the germline V gene (reference sequence). The CDR3 runs to 16 residues. In DNA form, the CDR3 reads TGCTGTGCTAGTGTACTAGCGGCAAACTCCTACAATGAGCAGTTCTTC. Translated: CCASVLAANSYNEQFF.

As to this clonotype: The junction differs from germline at one of its ends, possibly a read error. The chain links TRBV5-6 to TRBJ2-1, with 10 bases matching TRBD2. This CDR3 has 17 amino acids. The germline V gene has CDR1 SGHDT and CDR2 YYEEEE. Written as DNA, the CDR3 is TGTGCCAACAGCTGGATAACTAGCGGGATCCCCTACAATGAGCAGTTCTTC. It specifies CANSWITSGIPYNEQFF.

Concerning this clonotype itself: With a much larger clone just one base away, this may be a read error. This chain connects TRBV5-1 to TRBJ2-7; weak D call: TRBD1 (5 bases). The CDR3 spans 20 residues. Germline assignment: CDR1 SGHRS and CDR2 YFSETQ. The V end was cut by 3 bases, the J end by 6 bases, with 34 bases between. The CDR3 coding sequence is TGCGCCAGCAGCTGGTTCGCGATGTCCACAGGCGAAGGAGTTGTGTCCGAGCAGTACTTC. Protein: CASSWFAMSTGEGVVSEQYF.

Details on this clonotype: Because the CDR3 is missing its conserved closing phenylalanine or tryptophan, this is likely a read error. The chain is built from TRBV4-1 and TRBJ1-5; D unresolved. The germline V gene encodes CDR1 MGHRA and CDR2 YSYEKL. V lost 7 bases, J lost 6 bases, and 16 bases lay in between. CDR3 length: 14 residues. The CDR3 loop reads CASNEEGYAQPQHL. In DNA, the CDR3 is TGCGCCAGCAACGAGGAAGGGTATGCTCAGCCCCAGCATTTA.

V and J are TRBV20-1 and TRBJ2-5; D is undetermined. Germline V gene data show CDR1 as DFQATT and CDR2 as SNEGSKA (reference sequence). Trimming cost V 4 bases and J 0 bases, with 6 bases left between them. CDR3 length: 12 amino acids. The CDR3 DNA follows: TGCAGTGCTATGGGGTACCAAGAGACCCAGTACTTC. This translates into CSAMGYQETQYF.

The V gene is TRBV12-3 or TRBV12-4, the J gene TRBJ1-1, with 8 bases lining up with TRBD1. V dropped 6 bases and J dropped 6; count of bases not matched to a gene: 18. The CDR3 is 17 amino acids. The DNA of the CDR3 is TGTGCCAGCAGATTATACACAGGGGGAAATAAGGTCGCTGAAGCTTTCTTT. It encodes CASRLYTGGNKVAEAFF.

As to this clonotype: A clone one base away is much larger, so this may be a read error. The gene calls are TRBV20-1 and TRBJ2-1; 7 nucleotides line up with TRBD2. This CDR3 is 16 amino acids long. Germline V gives CDR1 DFQATT, CDR2 SNEGSKA (reference sequence). CDR3 residues: CSGRYGGGLKRGEQFF. The DNA for the CDR3 is TGCAGTGGTAGATATGGGGGGGGACTCAAACGGGGTGAGCAGTTCTTC.

J is TRBJ1-2 and V is TRBV6-5; 8 nucleotides agree with TRBD1. The CDR3 contains 14 residues. J was trimmed by 3 bases and V by 8 bases; bases with no gene match: 8. CDR1 and CDR2 from the germline V gene are MNHEY and SVGAGI. The CDR3 bases are TGTGCCAGCGGTAAACAGGGGGGTGACTATGGCTACACCTTC. Its protein is CASGKQGGDYGYTF.

This clonotype came up once. At one of its ends the junction is not consistent with the germline gene, which may arise from a read error. This sequence joins TRBV11-2 and TRBJ2-1; a weak D match, TRBD2 (6 bases). The CDR3 runs to 12 residues. Germline V gene lookup returns CDR1 SGHAT and CDR2 FQNNGV. The CDR3 sequence: CANSFSGTLQFF. CDR3 DNA sequence: TGTGCCAACAGCTTCTCTGGGACTCTGCAGTTCTTC.

In regard to this clonotype: The CDR3 does not end in the conserved phenylalanine or tryptophan, so this is likely a read error. CDR3 in amino acids: CSARDPAVMKTEAFS. The CDR3 DNA follows: TGCAGTGCTAGAGATCCGGCCGTCATGAAGACTGAAGCTTTCTCT. The chain uses TRBV20-1 and TRBJ1-1; D call uncertain. The length of the CDR3 is 15 residues. Per the germline V gene, CDR1 is DFQATT and CDR2 is SNEGSKA (reference sequence).